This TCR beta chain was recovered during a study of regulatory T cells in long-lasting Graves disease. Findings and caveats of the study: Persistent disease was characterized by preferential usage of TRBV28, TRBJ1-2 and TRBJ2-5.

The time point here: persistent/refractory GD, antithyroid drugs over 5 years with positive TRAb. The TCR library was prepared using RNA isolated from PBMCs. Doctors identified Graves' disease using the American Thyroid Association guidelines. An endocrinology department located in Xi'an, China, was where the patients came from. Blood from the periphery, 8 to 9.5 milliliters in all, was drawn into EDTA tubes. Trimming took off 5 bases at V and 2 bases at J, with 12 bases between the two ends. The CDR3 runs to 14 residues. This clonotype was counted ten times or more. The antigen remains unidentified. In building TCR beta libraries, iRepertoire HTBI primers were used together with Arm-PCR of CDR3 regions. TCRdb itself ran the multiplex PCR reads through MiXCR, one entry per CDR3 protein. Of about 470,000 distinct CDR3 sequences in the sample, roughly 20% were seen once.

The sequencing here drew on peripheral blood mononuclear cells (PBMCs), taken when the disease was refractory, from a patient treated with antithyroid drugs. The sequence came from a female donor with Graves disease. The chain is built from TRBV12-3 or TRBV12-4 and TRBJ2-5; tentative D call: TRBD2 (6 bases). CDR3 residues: CASSPVGGQETQYF. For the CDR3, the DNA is TGTGCCAGCAGTCCAGTCGGGGGACAAGAGACCCAGTACTTC.